One TCR beta chain is described in this entry. Its antigen is still unknown. This entry comes from a study of vaccination effects on CD4 cells after COVID-19. As for the study in general: Post-vaccine sampling took place a median of 72 days after the second dose. General study findings and limits: Nearly all vaccine-induced clones in healthy recipients recognized only SARS-CoV-2. Small numbers of convalescent patients limited the study. It also lacked early post-infection timepoints.

Using immunoSEQ multiplex PCR, the repertoire was profiled, and TCRdb retains in-frame clones only, with some absent. The repertoire holds tens of thousands of clones, with approximately 82% as singletons. The CDR3 spans 14 residues. Germline loops: CDR1 SGHRS, CDR2 YFSETQ. V lost 2 bases and J lost 8; bases outside the gene matches: 4. ViraFEST assay sequencing came after antigen-specific CD4+ T cells were expanded with viral peptide pools. Culture lasted 10 days before CD4+ T cell isolation. Either the mRNA-1273 or the BNT162b2 vaccine was given to participants as two doses. Each well held 1.5 million to 2.5 million PBMC cultured with around 9 ug/ml peptides and about 10 IU/ml IL-2.

The sample in question was CD4+ T cells from PBMCs cultured with HCoV-229E spike peptides, obtained after COVID-19 vaccination. The genes are TRBV5-1 and TRBJ1-4; 9 bases agree with TRBD1. This sequence originates from a human donor who received a COVID-19 vaccine. CDR3 DNA sequence: TGCGCCAGCAGCTTAACAGGGGGCGAGGAAAAACTGTTTTTT. This gives the protein CASSLTGGEEKLFF.